The 30 T cell receptor beta chains presented below share a single source sample, sequenced in a study of cytomegalovirus exposure and HLA in healthy donors. 13 Jbeta primers and 60 Vbeta primers were used for the PCR. Using immunoSEQ multiplex PCR, the repertoire was profiled, and TCRdb retains in-frame clones only, with some absent. Its table records just over 200,000 clones. Sequencing was carried out using PBMCs. Source of these receptors: a girl aged 2-15 years in good health and CMV-seropositive.

The rearrangement uses TRBV10-3 and TRBJ2-6; TRBD1 aligns across 9 bases. Germline CDR1 ENHRY, CDR2 SYGVKD. The CDR3 consists of 18 residues. The V and J ends lost 8 bases and 2 bases, in that order; junction bases with no gene match: 13. CDR3 coding DNA: TGTGCCATCCTATATTCGGGACAGGGTGTGACTGGGGCCAACGTCCTGACTTTC. Encoded protein: CAILYSGQGVTGANVLTF.

V gene TRBV13 combines with J gene TRBJ1-4; D gene unclear. Trimming took 3 bases from V and 2 from J, leaving 19 bases between them. CDR1 and CDR2 from the germline V gene are PRHDT and FYEKMQ (reference sequence). This CDR3 contains 18 residues. The DNA for the CDR3 is TGTGCCAGCAGCTTCAAAGTCCTCATGGGAGGGACTAATGAAAAACTGTTTTTT. Its protein product is CASSFKVLMGGTNEKLFF. Full variable domain (rest looked up from reference TRBV13 and TRBJ1-4): AAGVIQSPRHLIKEKRETATLKCYPIPRHDTVYWYQQGPGQDPQFLISFYEKMQSDKGSIPDRFSAQQFSDYHSELNMSSLELGDSALYFCASSFKVLMGGTNEKLFFGSGTQLSVL.

The CDR3 coding sequence is TGTGCCAGCAGTGACCGACTAGCGGGAGCTACGGGGACCTACGAGCAGTACTTC. This codes for CASSDRLAGATGTYEQYF. This chain links TRBV6-1 with TRBJ2-7; 12 bases match TRBD2. This CDR3 has 18 residues. The ends lost 3 bases at V and 2 bases at J; junction bases unmatched: 11. Germline CDR1 MNHNS, CDR2 SASEGT.

Notes on this clone: Other DNA sequences in the sample encode the same CDR3. The chain is built from TRBV28 and TRBJ1-1, with TRBD1 matching 7 bases. Trimming cost V 7 bases and J 3 bases; bases outside gene matches: 2. CDR1 is MDHEN, CDR2 SYDVKM, per germline. The length of the CDR3 is 12 residues. The CDR3 DNA is TGTGCCAGCAACAGGGGAGACACTGAAGCTTTCTTT. Translation gives CASNRGDTEAFF.

The chain combines TRBV19 with TRBJ2-7; TRBD2 is a possible D gene (6 bases). The germline V and J ends were trimmed by 6 bases and 4 bases, with 22 bases remaining between them. CDR3 length equals 16 residues. Per the germline V gene, CDR1 is LNHDA and CDR2 is SQIVND (reference sequence). The chain's CDR3 is CASSRGIPGLPYEQYF. In nucleotides, the CDR3 is TGTGCCAGTAGCCGAGGGATACCGGGACTTCCTTACGAGCAGTACTTC.

CDR3 bases: TGCGCCAGCAGCTTGTTCGGTCCTCCCGAGCAGTACTTC. It codes for CASSLFGPPEQYF. The V and J genes are TRBV5-1 and TRBJ2-7; D gene uncertain. Trimming stripped 1 base from V and 6 bases from J, with 11 bases between. CDR3 length equals 13 residues. CDR1 and CDR2 (germline): SGHRS, YFSETQ.

The rearrangement links TRBV27 to TRBJ2-3, with D possibly matching TRBD2 (6 bases). This CDR3 has 15 amino acids. The V gene lost 1 base and the J gene lost 1 base, with 9 bases spanning the gap. Germline loops: CDR1 MNHEY, CDR2 SMNVEV (reference sequence). The CDR3 bases are TGTGCCAGCAGTTTATATCCGGGGGGCACAGATACGCAGTATTTT. Amino acid sequence: CASSLYPGGTDTQYF.

The chain is built from TRBV27 and TRBJ2-2; 12 positions match TRBD2. This CDR3 is built from 16 residues. Germline-derived CDR1 and CDR2 are MNHEY and SMNVEV (reference sequence). V shed 5 bases, J shed 3 bases, and the junction held 4 bases outside the gene matches. This CDR3 reads CASSGGLAGHTGELFF. The CDR3 DNA is TGTGCCAGCAGTGGGGGACTAGCGGGCCACACCGGGGAGCTGTTTTTT.

The rearrangement uses TRBV10-1 and TRBJ2-7; weak D call: TRBD2 (6 bases). Per the germline V gene, CDR1 is WNHNN and CDR2 is SYGVQD (reference sequence). The V gene lost 3 bases and the J gene lost 12 bases, with 18 bases spanning the gap. The CDR3 sequence is 13 residues long. The CDR3 is CASSDGGYENPYF. CDR3 nucleotides: TGCGCCAGCAGTGATGGGGGGTACGAGAATCCGTACTTC.

This chain joins TRBV19 and TRBJ2-4, with D perhaps TRBD1 (6 bases). Trimming took 1 base from V and 8 from J, leaving 15 bases between them. Germline V gene lookup returns CDR1 LNHDA and CDR2 SQIVND (reference sequence). The CDR3 sequence is 15 residues long. The CDR3 nucleotides are TGTGCCAGTAGTATAGGGAACAGGGTATCGGACATTCAGTACTTC. It yields the protein CASSIGNRVSDIQYF.

This chain uses TRBV28 with TRBJ2-5; a possible D gene is TRBD2 (5 bases). The CDR3 sequence is 11 residues long. The germline V gene encodes CDR1 MDHEN and CDR2 SYDVKM. Trimming left V 4 bases short and J 11 bases short, with 11 bases between. The CDR3 region has the DNA TGTGCCAGCAGTTCCCAAGCGGAGCAGTACTTC. Translating gives CASSSQAEQYF. Drawing the rest from reference TRBV28 and TRBJ2-5, the complete variable domain is DVKVTQSSRYLVKRTGEKVFLECVQDMDHENMFWYRQDPGLGLRLIYFSYDVKMKEKGDIPEGYSVSREKKERFSLILESASTNQTSMYLCASSSQAEQYFGPGTRLLVL.

The genes are TRBV6-5 and TRBJ2-7, with TRBD2 matching over 8 bases. This CDR3 has 15 residues. With V trimmed by 2 bases and J by 5 bases, 8 bases remained unmatched. The V gene's germline CDR1 is MNHEY and CDR2 SVGAGI. DNA for the CDR3: TGTGCCAGCAGTTACACCCAAGCGGGAGATGACGAGCAGTACTTC. Its translation: CASSYTQAGDDEQYF.

V and J are TRBV7-9 and TRBJ1-3, with TRBD1 identical over 7 bases. The CDR3 loop spans 17 amino acids. Germline V CDR1 and CDR2: SEHNR, FQNEAQ (reference sequence). V dropped 6 bases and J dropped 2; count of bases not matched to a gene: 13. CDR3 in amino acids: CASSLFLTGAAGNTIYF. In DNA form, the CDR3 reads TGTGCCAGCAGTTTATTCTTAACAGGGGCGGCTGGAAACACCATATATTTT.

In nucleotides, the CDR3 is TGTGCCATCAGTCAAGGGGGACCGGATCAGCCCCAGCATTTT. It yields the protein CAISQGGPDQPQHF. This chain connects TRBV10-3 to TRBJ1-5, with a weak D call TRBD1 (6 bases). The CDR3 contains 14 residues. V was cut by 5 bases and J by 5 bases, with 13 bases left in between. The germline V gene has CDR1 ENHRY and CDR2 SYGVKD.

This rearrangement joins TRBV18 to TRBJ2-7, with D possibly being TRBD2 (6 bases). The CDR3 loop spans 13 amino acids. CDR1 and CDR2 (germline): KGHSH, LQKENI. The V and J ends lost 2 bases and 3 bases respectively, with 8 bases between them. The CDR3 DNA is TGTGCCAGCTCACCAGGGGAGGACTACGAGCAGTACTTC. It codes for CASSPGEDYEQYF.

The rearrangement uses TRBV19 and TRBJ2-5, with D maybe TRBD2 (6 bases). Germline V lookup: CDR1 LNHDA, CDR2 SQIVND (reference sequence). This CDR3 spans 14 amino acids. V lost 4 bases and J lost 2, with 11 bases in between. The CDR3 loop reads CASSTRLGQETQYF. CDR3 sequence (DNA): TGTGCCAGTAGTACCCGACTAGGGCAAGAGACCCAGTACTTC.

As to this clone: At one boundary the junction diverges from the germline segment, which might be a read error. The V gene is TRBV6-1, the J gene TRBJ2-7; D call uncertain. This CDR3 is 11 amino acids long. Germline V gene data show CDR1 as MNHNS and CDR2 as SASEGT. CDR3 protein: CASLNYYGQYF. The DNA for the CDR3 is TGTGCCAGCTTAAATTACTACGGGCAGTACTTC.

The chain joins TRBV4-1 to TRBJ1-2, with 8 bases matching TRBD1. The CDR3 has 16 residues. V lost 3 bases and J lost 6; bases outside the gene matches: 12. Germline CDR1 MGHRA, CDR2 YSYEKL. The DNA for the CDR3 is TGCGCCAGCAGCCAGGCCCGGACAGGGCGAGTCAATGGCTACACCTTC. Its protein is CASSQARTGRVNGYTF.

The chain is built from TRBV6-1 and TRBJ1-6; D remains ambiguous. V was trimmed by 8 bases and J by 6 bases, leaving 11 bases between them. Germline V lookup: CDR1 MNHNS, CDR2 SASEGT. The CDR3 spans 13 residues. CDR3 nucleotide sequence: TGTGCCAGCGAGGAGAGCTTTAATTCACCCCTCCACTTT. It specifies CASEESFNSPLHF.

V and J are TRBV27 and TRBJ1-5; D unclear. Germline V gene lookup returns CDR1 MNHEY and CDR2 SMNVEV (reference sequence). V lost 0 bases and J lost 9, with 15 bases in between. This CDR3 is built from 15 residues. This CDR3 is CASSLSITAPGPQHF. The CDR3, as DNA: TGTGCCAGCAGTTTATCGATTACCGCACCCGGGCCCCAGCATTTT.

The chain couples TRBV19 to TRBJ1-4; perhaps TRBD1 as D (6 bases). CDR1 and CDR2 (germline): LNHDA, SQIVND (reference sequence). CDR3 length: 15 residues. V was trimmed by 5 bases and J by 0 bases, leaving 10 bases between them. CDR3 amino acids: CASSFGTSTNEKLFF. The CDR3, as DNA: TGTGCCAGTAGTTTCGGGACATCAACTAATGAAAAACTGTTTTTT.

This chain uses TRBV5-1 with TRBJ2-2; D ambiguous. CDR3 size: 14 residues. From germline, CDR1 is SGHRS and CDR2 YFSETQ. Trimming stripped 1 base from V and 3 bases from J, with 7 bases between. The CDR3: CASSLNSDTGELFF. The CDR3 DNA sequence: TGCGCCAGCAGCTTGAATTCCGACACCGGGGAGCTGTTTTTT.

The rearrangement uses TRBV7-3 and TRBJ2-3, with D tentatively TRBD2 (6 bases). CDR3 size: 16 residues. Trimming left V 1 base short and J 0 bases short, with 11 bases between. Germline CDR1 reads SGHTA; CDR2 reads FQGTGA. The CDR3, as DNA: TGTGCCAGCAGCTTAATGGCCGGGACTAGCACAGATACGCAGTATTTT. This gives the protein CASSLMAGTSTDTQYF.

V and J are TRBV2 and TRBJ2-1; TRBD2 matches 7 bases. CDR1 is SNHLY, CDR2 FYNNEI, per germline. CDR3 length: 16 amino acids. The J segment lost 0 bases and the V segment lost 7 bases, leaving 9 bases of the junction unmatched. CDR3 sequence reads: CASTGGAGFSYNEQFF. CDR3 DNA sequence: TGTGCCAGCACTGGCGGAGCGGGGTTCTCCTACAATGAGCAGTTCTTC.

The genes are TRBV6-1 and TRBJ1-5; D gene uncertain. The V gene's germline CDR1 is MNHNS and CDR2 SASEGT. V was trimmed by 0 bases and J by 6 bases, leaving 24 bases between them. CDR3 length: 19 residues. The chain's CDR3 is CASSEALRGLGRRGQPQHF. The DNA for the CDR3 is TGTGCCAGCAGTGAAGCGCTTCGGGGTCTAGGGAGGCGAGGTCAGCCCCAGCATTTT.

V is TRBV19 and J is TRBJ2-3; D unresolved. Germline V lookup: CDR1 LNHDA, CDR2 SQIVND (reference sequence). The CDR3 loop spans 13 amino acids. Trimming shortened V by 5 bases and J by 2 bases, and 8 bases separated the two germline ends. CDR3 region: CASSSFITDTQYF. The CDR3 DNA sequence: TGTGCCAGTAGTTCTTTTATCACAGATACGCAGTATTTT.

The chain joins TRBV7-9 to TRBJ2-3, with D uncertain. The V gene's germline CDR1 is SEHNR and CDR2 FQNEAQ (reference sequence). V was pared by 1 base and J by 9 bases, with 8 bases between. The length of the CDR3 is 12 residues. The CDR3 bases are TGTGCCAGCAGCTTAGTTAAACTGACGCAGTATTTT. It codes for CASSLVKLTQYF.

The rearrangement joins TRBV15 to TRBJ1-4; possibly TRBD1 for D (5 bases). There are 13 residues in the CDR3. CDR1 and CDR2 (germline): LNHNV, YYDKDF (reference sequence). Trimming shortened V by 5 bases and J by 5 bases, and 9 bases separated the two germline ends. CDR3 DNA: TGTGCCACCAGCGGGGACTTCAATGAAAAACTGTTTTTT. This gives the protein CATSGDFNEKLFF.

The chain joins TRBV4-2 to TRBJ1-6; TRBD1 matches at 7 bases. The length of the CDR3 is 15 residues. The germline CDR1 and CDR2 sequences are LGHNA and YNFKEQ. V trimming: 4 bases; J trimming: 8 bases; junction bases outside the gene matches: 8. The DNA for the CDR3 is TGTGCCAGCAGCCCCCGACGACAGGGCTATTCACCCCTCCACTTT. Amino acid sequence: CASSPRRQGYSPLHF.

This rearrangement joins TRBV6-1 to TRBJ1-1, with D maybe TRBD1 (6 bases). Germline V gene data show CDR1 as MNHNS and CDR2 as SASEGT. CDR3 length: 13 residues. Trimming stripped 6 bases from V and 0 bases from J, with 8 bases between. Written as DNA, the CDR3 is TGTGCCAGCAGCGGACAGTTGAACACTGAAGCTTTCTTT. Its protein product is CASSGQLNTEAFF.